This TCR beta chain originates from a study of T cell responses to AZD1222 COVID-19 vaccine. Study-wide points: Reports say nearly half of spike-specific TCRs go after unmutated variant regions. Spike as a whole was targeted by vaccine-associated CD4 TCRs, dominant at 160-218 and 743-854. White British ancestry dominated among donors, who included more females, and clonal diversity was possibly underestimated.

Some clones are missing from TCRdb's copy, which holds only in-frame ones; the method was immunoSEQ multiplex PCR. The sample lists 180,000 or so clones; 90% were seen once. This clone was counted a few times. The antigen remains undetermined. V was cut by 4 bases and J by 2 bases, with 11 bases left in between. This CDR3 comprises 14 residues. Germline CDR1 reads LNHDA; CDR2 reads SQIVND (reference sequence). The input for sequencing was peripheral blood, taken 28 days after the second dose of the MenACWY control vaccine. The sequence came from an adult who received the MenACWY meningococcal vaccine as a control. The rearrangement links TRBV19 to TRBJ1-1, with D uncertain. CDR3 in amino acids: CASSTQPENTEAFF. CDR3 sequence (DNA): TGTGCCAGTAGTACCCAACCCGAAAACACTGAAGCTTTCTTT.